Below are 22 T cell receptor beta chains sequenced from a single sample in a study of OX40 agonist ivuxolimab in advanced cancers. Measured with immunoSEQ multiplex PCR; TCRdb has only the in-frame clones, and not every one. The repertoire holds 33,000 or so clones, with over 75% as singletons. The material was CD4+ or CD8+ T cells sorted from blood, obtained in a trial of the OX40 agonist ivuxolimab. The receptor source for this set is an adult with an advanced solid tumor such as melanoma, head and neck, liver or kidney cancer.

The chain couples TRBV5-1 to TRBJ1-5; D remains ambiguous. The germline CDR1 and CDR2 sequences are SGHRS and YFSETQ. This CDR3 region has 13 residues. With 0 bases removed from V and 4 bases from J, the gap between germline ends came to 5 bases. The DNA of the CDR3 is TGCGCCAGCAGCTTGGGGCCGAATCAGCCCCAGCATTTT. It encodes CASSLGPNQPQHF.

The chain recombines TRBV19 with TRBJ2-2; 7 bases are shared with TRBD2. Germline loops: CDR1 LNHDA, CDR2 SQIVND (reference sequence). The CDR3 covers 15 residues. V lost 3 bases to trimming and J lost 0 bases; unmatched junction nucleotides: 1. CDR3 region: CASSIGLANTGELFF. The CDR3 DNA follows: TGTGCCAGTAGTATCGGACTAGCGAACACCGGGGAGCTGTTTTTT.

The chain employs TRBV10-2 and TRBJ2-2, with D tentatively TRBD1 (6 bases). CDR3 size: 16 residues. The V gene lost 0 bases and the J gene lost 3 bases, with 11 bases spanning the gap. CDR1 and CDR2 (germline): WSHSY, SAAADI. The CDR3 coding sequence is TGCGCCAGCAGTGAGTCTTGGGGGCTCGACACCGGGGAGCTGTTTTTT. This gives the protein CASSESWGLDTGELFF.

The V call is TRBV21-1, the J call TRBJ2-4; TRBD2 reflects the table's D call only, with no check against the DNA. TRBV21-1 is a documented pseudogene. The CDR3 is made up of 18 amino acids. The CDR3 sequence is CASSKVGTSGSSGGIQYF. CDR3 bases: TGTGCCAGCAGCAAAGTCGGCACTAGCGGGAGTTCTGGGGGCATTCAGTACTTC.

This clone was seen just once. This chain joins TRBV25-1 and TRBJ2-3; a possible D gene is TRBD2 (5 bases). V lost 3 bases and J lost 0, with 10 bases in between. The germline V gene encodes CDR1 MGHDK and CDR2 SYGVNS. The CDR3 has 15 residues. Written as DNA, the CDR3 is TGTGCCAGCAGTGAGGACTTTGCTAGCACAGATACGCAGTATTTT. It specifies CASSEDFASTDTQYF. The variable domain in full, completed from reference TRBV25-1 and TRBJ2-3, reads EADIYQTPRYLVIGTGKKITLECSQTMGHDKMYWYQQDPGMELHLIHYSYGVNSTEKGDLSSESTVSRIRTEHFPLTLESARPSHTSQYLCASSEDFASTDTQYFGPGTRLTVL.

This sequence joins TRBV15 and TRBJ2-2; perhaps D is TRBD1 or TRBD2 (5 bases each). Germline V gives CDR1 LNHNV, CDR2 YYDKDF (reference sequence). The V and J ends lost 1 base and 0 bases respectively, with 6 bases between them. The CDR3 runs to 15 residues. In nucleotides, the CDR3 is TGTGCCACCAGCAGAGCGGGACCGAACACCGGGGAGCTGTTTTTT. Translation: CATSRAGPNTGELFF.

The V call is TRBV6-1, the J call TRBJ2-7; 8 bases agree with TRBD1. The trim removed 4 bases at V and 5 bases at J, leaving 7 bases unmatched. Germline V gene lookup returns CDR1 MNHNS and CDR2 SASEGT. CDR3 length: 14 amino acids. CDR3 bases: TGTGCCAGCAGTGCTGGACAGGGATCTCACGAGCAGTACTTC. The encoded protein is CASSAGQGSHEQYF.

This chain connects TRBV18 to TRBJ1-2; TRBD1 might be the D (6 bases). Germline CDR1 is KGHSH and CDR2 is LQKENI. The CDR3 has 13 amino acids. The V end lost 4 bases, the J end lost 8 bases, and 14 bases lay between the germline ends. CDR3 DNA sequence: TGTGCCAGCTCACTTACAGGGCTTAGAGGCTACACCTTC. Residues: CASSLTGLRGYTF. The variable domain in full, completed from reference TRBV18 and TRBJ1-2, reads NAGVMQNPRHLVRRRGQEARLRCSPMKGHSHVYWYRQLPEEGLKFMVYLQKENIIDESGMPKERFSAEFPKEGPSILRIQQVVRGDSAAYFCASSLTGLRGYTFGSGTRLTVV.

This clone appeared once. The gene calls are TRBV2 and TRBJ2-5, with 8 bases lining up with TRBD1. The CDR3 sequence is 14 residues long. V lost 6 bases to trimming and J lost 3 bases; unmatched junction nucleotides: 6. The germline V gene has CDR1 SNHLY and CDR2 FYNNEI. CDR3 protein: CASRGDRWEETQYF. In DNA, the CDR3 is TGTGCCAGCAGGGGGGACAGGTGGGAAGAGACCCAGTACTTC. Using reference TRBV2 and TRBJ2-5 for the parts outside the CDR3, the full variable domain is EPEVTQTPSHQVTQMGQEVILRCVPISNHLYFYWYRQILGQKVEFLVSFYNNEISEKSEIFDDQFSVERPDGSNFTLKIRSTKLEDSAMYFCASRGDRWEETQYFGPGTRLLVL.

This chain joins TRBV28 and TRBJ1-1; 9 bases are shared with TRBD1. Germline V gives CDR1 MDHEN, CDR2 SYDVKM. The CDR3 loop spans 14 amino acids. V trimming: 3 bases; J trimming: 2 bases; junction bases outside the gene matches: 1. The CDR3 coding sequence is TGTGCCAGCAGTTTTACAGGGGGCAACACTGAAGCTTTCTTT. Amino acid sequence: CASSFTGGNTEAFF.

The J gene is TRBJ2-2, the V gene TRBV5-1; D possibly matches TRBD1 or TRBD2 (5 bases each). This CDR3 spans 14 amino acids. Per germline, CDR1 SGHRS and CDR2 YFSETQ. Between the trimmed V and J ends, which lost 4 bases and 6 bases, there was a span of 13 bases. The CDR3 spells CASSRARGAGELFF. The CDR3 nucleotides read TGCGCCAGCAGCCGGGCGAGGGGAGCCGGGGAGCTGTTTTTT.

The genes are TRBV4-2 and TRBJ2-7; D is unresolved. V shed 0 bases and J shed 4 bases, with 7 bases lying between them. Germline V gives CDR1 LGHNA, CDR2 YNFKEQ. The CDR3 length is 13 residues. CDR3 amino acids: CASSQDSPYEQYF. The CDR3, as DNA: TGTGCCAGCAGCCAAGATTCTCCATACGAGCAGTACTTC.

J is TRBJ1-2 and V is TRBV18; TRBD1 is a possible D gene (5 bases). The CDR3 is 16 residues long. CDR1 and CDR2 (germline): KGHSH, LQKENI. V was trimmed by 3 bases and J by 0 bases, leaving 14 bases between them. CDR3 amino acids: CASSPGGAKANYGYTF. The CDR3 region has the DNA TGTGCCAGCTCACCGGGGGGTGCCAAAGCTAACTATGGCTACACCTTC.

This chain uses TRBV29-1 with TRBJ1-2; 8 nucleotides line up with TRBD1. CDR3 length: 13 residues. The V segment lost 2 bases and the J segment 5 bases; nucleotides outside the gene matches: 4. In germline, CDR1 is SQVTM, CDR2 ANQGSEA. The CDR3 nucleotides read TGCAGCGTTGAATTGACAGGGGCGTATGGCTACACCTTC. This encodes CSVELTGAYGYTF.

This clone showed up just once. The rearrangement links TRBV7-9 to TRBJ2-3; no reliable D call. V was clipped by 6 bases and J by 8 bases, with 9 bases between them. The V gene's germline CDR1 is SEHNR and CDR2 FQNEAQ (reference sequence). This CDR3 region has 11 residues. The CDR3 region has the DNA TGTGCCAGCAGTTCGAGTGGTACGCAGTATTTT. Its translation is CASSSSGTQYF.

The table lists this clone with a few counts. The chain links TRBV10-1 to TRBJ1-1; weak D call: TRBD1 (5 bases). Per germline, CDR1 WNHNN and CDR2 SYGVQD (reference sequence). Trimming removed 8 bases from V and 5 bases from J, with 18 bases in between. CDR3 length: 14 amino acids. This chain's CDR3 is CASFHGGEKTEAFF. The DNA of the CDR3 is TGCGCCAGCTTCCACGGGGGGGAGAAGACTGAAGCTTTCTTT.

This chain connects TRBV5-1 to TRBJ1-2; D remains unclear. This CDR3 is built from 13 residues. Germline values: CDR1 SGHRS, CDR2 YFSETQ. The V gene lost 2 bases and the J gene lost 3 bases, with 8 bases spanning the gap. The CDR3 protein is CASSLEGDYGYTF. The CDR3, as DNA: TGCGCCAGCAGCTTAGAGGGAGACTATGGCTACACCTTC.

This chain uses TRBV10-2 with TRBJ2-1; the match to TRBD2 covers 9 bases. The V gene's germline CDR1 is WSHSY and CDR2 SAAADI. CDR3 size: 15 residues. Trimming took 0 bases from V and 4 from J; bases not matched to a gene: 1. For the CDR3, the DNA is TGCGCCAGCAGTGAGTCTAGCGGGGGTTACAATGAGCAGTTCTTC. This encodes CASSESSGGYNEQFF.

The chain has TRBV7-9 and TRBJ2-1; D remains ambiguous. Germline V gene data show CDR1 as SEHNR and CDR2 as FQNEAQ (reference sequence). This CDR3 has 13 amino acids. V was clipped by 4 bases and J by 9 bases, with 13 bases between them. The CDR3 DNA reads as TGTGCCAGCAGCTCCCGGCCGAACGGTGAGCAGTTCTTC. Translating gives CASSSRPNGEQFF. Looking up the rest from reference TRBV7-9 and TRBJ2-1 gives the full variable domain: DTGVSQNPRHKITKRGQNVTFRCDPISEHNRLYWYRQTLGQGPEFLTYFQNEAQLEKSRLLSDRFSAERPKGSFSTLEIQRTEQGDSAMYLCASSSRPNGEQFFGPGTRLTVL.

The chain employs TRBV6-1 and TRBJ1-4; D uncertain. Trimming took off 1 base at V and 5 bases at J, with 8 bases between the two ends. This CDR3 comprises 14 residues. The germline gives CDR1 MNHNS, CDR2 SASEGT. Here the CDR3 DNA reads TGTGCCAGCAGTGAAGTCTTGGGGAATGAAAAACTGTTTTTT. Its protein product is CASSEVLGNEKLFF.

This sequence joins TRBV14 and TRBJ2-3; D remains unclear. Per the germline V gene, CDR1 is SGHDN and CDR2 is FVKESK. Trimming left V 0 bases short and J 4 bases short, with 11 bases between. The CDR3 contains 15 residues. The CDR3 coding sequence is TGTGCCAGCAGCCAAGATCAGTATGCGGCAGATACGCAGTATTTT. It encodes CASSQDQYAADTQYF.

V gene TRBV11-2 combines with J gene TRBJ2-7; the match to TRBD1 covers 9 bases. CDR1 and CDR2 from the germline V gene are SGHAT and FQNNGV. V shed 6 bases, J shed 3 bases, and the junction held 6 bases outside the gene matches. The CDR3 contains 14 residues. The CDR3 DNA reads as TGTGCCAGCAGTTTCCGGGACAGGGACTACGAGCAGTACTTC. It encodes CASSFRDRDYEQYF.